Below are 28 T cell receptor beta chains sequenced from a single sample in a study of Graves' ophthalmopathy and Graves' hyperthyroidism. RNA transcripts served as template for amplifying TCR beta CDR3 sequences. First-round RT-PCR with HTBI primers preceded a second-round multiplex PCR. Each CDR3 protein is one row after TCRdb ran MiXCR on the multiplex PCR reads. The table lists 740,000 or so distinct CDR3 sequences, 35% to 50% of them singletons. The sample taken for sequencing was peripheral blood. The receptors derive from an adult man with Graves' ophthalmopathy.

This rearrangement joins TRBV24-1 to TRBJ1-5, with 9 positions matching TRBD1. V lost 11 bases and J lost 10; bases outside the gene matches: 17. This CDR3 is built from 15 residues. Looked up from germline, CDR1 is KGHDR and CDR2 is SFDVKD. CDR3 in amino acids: CASSQGQGIGSPQHF. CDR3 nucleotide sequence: TGTGCCAGCAGCCAGGGACAGGGCATTGGCTCACCCCAGCATTTT.

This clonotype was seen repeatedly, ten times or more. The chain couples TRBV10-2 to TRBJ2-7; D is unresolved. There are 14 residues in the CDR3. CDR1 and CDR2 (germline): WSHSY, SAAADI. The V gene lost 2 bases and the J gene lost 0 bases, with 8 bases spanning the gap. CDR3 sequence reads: CASSEPEVSYEQYF. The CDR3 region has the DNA TGCGCCAGCAGTGAGCCCGAGGTCTCCTACGAGCAGTACTTC.

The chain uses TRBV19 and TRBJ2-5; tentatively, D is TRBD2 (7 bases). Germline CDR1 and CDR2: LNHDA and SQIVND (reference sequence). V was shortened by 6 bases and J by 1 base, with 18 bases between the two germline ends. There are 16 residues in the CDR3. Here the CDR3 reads CASRPREGVSQETQYF. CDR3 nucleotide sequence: TGTGCCAGTAGGCCCAGGGAGGGGGTAAGCCAAGAGACCCAGTACTTC.

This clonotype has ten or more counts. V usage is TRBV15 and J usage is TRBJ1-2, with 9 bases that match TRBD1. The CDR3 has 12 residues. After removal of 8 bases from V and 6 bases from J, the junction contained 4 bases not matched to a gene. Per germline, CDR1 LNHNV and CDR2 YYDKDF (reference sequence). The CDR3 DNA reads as TGTGCCACCTCACAGGGGGCAAATGGCTACACCTTC. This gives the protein CATSQGANGYTF.

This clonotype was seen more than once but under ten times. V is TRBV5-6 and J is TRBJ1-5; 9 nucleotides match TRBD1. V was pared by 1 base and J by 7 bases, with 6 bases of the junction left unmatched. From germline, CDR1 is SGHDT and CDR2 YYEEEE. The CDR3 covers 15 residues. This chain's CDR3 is CASSLTTGGWQPQHF. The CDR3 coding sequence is TGTGCCAGCAGCTTGACGACAGGGGGTTGGCAGCCCCAGCATTTT.

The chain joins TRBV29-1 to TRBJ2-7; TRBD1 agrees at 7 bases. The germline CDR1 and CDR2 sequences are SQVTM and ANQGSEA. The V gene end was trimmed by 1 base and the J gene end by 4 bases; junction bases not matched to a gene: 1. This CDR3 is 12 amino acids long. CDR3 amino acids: CSVEATGYEQYF. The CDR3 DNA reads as TGCAGCGTTGAAGCGACAGGGTACGAGCAGTACTTC.

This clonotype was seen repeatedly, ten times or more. Here the CDR3 DNA reads TGTGCCAGCAGCGACGAACAGGATTATCGCGGGGAGCTGTTTTTT. It codes for CASSDEQDYRGELFF. The chain is built from TRBV9 and TRBJ2-2, with D possibly matching TRBD1 (5 bases). CDR1 and CDR2 from the germline V gene are SGDLS and YYNGEE. With 3 bases removed from V and 7 bases from J, the gap between germline ends came to 16 bases. This CDR3 region has 15 residues.

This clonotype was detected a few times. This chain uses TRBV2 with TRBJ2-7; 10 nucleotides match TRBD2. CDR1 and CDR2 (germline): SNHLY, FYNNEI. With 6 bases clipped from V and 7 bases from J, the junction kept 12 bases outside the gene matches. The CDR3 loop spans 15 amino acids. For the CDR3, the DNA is TGTGCCAGCAGAGAGCGGGGGGGAACTCGGAGGGAGCAGTACTTC. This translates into CASRERGGTRREQYF.

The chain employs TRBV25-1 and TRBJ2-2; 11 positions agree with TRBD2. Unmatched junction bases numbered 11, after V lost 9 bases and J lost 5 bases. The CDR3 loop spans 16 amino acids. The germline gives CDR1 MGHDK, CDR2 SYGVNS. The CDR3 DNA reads TGTGCCAGTAGTATAGTCTGGACTAGCGGGACCGGGGAGCTGTTTTTT. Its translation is CASSIVWTSGTGELFF.

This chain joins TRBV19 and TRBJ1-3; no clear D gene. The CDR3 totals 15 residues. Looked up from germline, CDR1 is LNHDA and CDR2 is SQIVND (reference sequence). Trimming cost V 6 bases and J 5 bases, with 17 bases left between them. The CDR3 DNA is TGTGCCAGTAGCCTTCCGGGCTGGAAAAGAAACACCATATATTTT. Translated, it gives CASSLPGWKRNTIYF.

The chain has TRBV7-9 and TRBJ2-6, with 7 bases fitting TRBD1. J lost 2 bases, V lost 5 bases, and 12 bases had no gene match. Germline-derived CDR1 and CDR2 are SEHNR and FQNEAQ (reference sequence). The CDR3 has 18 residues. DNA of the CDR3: TGTGCCAGCAGCGGCCGACAGGGTGTCTCAACTGGGGCCAACGTCCTGACTTTC. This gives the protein CASSGRQGVSTGANVLTF.

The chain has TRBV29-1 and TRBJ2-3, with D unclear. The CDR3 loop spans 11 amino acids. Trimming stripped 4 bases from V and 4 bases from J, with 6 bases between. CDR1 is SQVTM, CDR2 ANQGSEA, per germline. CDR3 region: CSVARADTQYF. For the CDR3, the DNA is TGCAGCGTTGCCAGAGCAGATACGCAGTATTTT.

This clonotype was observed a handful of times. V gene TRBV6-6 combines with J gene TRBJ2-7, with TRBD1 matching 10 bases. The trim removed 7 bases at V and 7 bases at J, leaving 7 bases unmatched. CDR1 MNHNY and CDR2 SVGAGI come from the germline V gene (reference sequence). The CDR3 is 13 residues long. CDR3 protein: CASIRQGAREQYF. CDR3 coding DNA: TGTGCCAGCATAAGACAGGGGGCTCGGGAGCAGTACTTC.

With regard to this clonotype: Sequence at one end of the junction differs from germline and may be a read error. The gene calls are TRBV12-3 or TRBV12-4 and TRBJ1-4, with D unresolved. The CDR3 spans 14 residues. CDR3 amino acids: CASSYSYRVLWVNF. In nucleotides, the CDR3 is TGTGCCAGCAGTTACAGCTATCGGGTCCTCTGGGTAAATTTT.

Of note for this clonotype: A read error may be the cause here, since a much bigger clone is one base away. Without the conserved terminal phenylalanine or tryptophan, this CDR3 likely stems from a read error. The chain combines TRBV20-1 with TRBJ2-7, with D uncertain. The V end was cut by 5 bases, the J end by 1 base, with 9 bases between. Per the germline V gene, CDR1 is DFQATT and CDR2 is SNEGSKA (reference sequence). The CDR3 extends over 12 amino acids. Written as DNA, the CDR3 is TGCAGTGCTGAGGACGTTTCCTACGAGCAGTACCTC. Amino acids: CSAEDVSYEQYL.

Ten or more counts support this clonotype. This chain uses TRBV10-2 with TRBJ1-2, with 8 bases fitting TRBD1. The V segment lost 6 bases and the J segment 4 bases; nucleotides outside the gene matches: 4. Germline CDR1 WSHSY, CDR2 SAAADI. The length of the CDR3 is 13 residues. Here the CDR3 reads CASSDTGGYGYTF. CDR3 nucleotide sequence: TGCGCCAGCAGCGATACAGGGGGCTATGGCTACACCTTC.

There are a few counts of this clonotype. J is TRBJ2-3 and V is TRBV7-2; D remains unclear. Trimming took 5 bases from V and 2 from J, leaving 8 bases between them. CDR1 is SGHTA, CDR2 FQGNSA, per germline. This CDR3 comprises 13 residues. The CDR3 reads CASSNQLTDTQYF. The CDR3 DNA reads TGTGCCAGCAGCAACCAACTCACAGATACGCAGTATTTT.

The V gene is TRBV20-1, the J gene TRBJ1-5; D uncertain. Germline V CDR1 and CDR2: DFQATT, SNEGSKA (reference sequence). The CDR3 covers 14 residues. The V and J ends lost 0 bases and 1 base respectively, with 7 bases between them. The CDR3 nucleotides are TGCAGTGCTAGAGATGCGGCGAGCAATCAGCCCCAGCATTTT. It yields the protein CSARDAASNQPQHF.

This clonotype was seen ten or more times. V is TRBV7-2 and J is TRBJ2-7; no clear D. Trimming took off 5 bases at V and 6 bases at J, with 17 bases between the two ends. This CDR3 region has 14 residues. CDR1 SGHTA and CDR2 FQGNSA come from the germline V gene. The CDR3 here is CASSTTRRGGEQYF. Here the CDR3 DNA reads TGTGCCAGCAGCACCACAAGAAGAGGCGGCGAGCAGTACTTC.

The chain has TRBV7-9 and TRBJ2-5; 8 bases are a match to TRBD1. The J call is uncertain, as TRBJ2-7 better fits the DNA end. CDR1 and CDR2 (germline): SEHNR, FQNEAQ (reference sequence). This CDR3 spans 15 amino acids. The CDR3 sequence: CASSQVQGVSYEQYF. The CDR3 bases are TGTGCCAGCAGCCAAGTACAGGGGGTATCCTACGAGCAGTACTTC.

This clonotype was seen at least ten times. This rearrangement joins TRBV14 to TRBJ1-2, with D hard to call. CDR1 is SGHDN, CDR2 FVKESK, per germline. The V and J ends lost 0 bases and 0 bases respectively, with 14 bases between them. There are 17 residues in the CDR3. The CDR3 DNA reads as TGTGCCAGCAGCCAAGATATCGAGGCAGAAGCTAACTATGGCTACACCTTC. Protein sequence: CASSQDIEAEANYGYTF.

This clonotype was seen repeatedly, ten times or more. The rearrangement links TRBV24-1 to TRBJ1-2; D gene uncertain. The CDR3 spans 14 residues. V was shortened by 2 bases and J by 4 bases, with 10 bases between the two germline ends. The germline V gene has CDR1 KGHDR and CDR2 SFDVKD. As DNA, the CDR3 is TGTGCCACCAGTGATTCCCCGGATCTCTATGGCTACACCTTC. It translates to CATSDSPDLYGYTF.

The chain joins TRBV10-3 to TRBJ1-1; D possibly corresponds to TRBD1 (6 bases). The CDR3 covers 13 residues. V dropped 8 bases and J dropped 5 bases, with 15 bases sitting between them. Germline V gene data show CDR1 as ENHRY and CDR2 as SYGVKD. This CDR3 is CAIGEGDRTEAFF. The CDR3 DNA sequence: TGTGCCATCGGAGAGGGGGATCGAACTGAAGCTTTCTTT.

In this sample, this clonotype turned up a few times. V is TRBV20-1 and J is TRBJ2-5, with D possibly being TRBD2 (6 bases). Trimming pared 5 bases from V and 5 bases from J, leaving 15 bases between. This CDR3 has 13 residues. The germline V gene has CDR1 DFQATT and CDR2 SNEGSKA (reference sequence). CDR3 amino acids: CSACGTGGETQYF. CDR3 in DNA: TGCAGTGCTTGCGGGACCGGCGGGGAGACCCAGTACTTC.

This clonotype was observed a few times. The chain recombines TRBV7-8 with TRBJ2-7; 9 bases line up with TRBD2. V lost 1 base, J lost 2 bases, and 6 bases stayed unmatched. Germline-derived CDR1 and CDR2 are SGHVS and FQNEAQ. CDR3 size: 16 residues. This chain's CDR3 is CASSLESGRWTYEQYF. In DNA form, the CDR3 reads TGTGCCAGCAGCTTAGAGAGCGGGAGGTGGACCTACGAGCAGTACTTC.

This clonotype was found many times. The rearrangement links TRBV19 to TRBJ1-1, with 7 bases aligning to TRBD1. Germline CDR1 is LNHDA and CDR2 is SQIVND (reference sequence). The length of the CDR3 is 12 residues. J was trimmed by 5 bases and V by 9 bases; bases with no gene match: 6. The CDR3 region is CASSRQGTEAFF. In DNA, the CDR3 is TGTGCCAGCAGCCGACAGGGTACTGAAGCTTTCTTT.

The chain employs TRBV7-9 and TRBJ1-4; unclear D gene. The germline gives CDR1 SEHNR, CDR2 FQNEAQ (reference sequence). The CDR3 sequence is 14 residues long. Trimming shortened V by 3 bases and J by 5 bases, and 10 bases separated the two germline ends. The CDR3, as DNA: TGTGCCAGCAGCTTGGAAAGAATGAATGAAAAACTGTTTTTT. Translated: CASSLERMNEKLFF.

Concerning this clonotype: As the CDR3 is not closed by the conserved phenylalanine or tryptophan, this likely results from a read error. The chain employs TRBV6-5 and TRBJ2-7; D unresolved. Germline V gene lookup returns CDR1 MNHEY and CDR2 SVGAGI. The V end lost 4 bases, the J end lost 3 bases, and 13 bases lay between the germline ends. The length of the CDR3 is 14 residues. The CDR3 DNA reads TGTGCCAGCAGTTCCCCGTCGCGGAACTACGAGCAGTACTGC. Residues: CASSSPSRNYEQYC.